The 15 T cell receptor beta chains given below trace back to one sample, sequenced in a study of control samples from healthy donors and cancer patients. Libraries were prepared by immunoSEQ multiplex PCR; TCRdb keeps only in-frame clonotypes and omits some of them. The table records about 120,000 clones, roughly 92% of them present only once. The sequenced sample was blood. All receptors derive from a woman younger than 35 in good health.

The genes are TRBV6-1 and TRBJ2-7; D is uncertain. This CDR3 has 17 amino acids. Germline CDR1 and CDR2: MNHNS and SASEGT. Trimming cost V 2 bases and J 3 bases, with 20 bases left between them. CDR3 sequence: CASSERVWTKANYEQYF. Here the CDR3 DNA reads TGTGCCAGCAGTGAAAGGGTTTGGACCAAAGCGAACTACGAGCAGTACTTC.

The V gene is TRBV18, the J gene TRBJ2-1, with TRBD2 matching over 10 bases. The V and J ends lost 1 base and 0 bases, in that order; junction bases with no gene match: 6. The CDR3 totals 18 residues. CDR1 and CDR2 from the germline V gene are KGHSH and LQKENI. The CDR3 is CASSPQGLAWGSYNEQFF. The CDR3 coding sequence is TGTGCCAGCTCACCACAGGGACTAGCGTGGGGCTCCTACAATGAGCAGTTCTTC.

The V and J genes are TRBV27 and TRBJ2-6; D might be TRBD1 or TRBD2, each matching 6 bases. Germline V gene lookup returns CDR1 MNHEY and CDR2 SMNVEV (reference sequence). The CDR3 loop spans 20 amino acids. V lost 5 bases, J lost 0 bases, and 23 bases lay in between. CDR3 sequence: CASSPFVGGLLFSGANVLTF. CDR3 bases: TGTGCCAGCAGTCCATTTGTTGGGGGGCTTCTTTTCTCTGGGGCCAACGTCCTGACTTTC.

The chain combines TRBV7-3 with TRBJ2-2; D is undetermined. This CDR3 spans 14 amino acids. Between the trimmed V and J ends, which lost 5 bases and 5 bases, there was a span of 12 bases. Germline CDR1 SGHTA, CDR2 FQGTGA. Here the CDR3 DNA reads TGTGCCAGCAGCGTTAGGGTCGGAACCGGGGAGCTGTTTTTT. This sequence encodes CASSVRVGTGELFF.

The chain links TRBV29-1 to TRBJ1-1, with TRBD1 matching over 8 bases. V lost 8 bases, J lost 8 bases, and 16 bases stayed unmatched. CDR1 is SQVTM, CDR2 ANQGSEA, per germline. The CDR3 spans 14 residues. The CDR3 spells CSSLPAGTGTEAFF. As DNA, the CDR3 is TGCAGCTCTCTTCCCGCCGGGACAGGAACCGAAGCTTTCTTT. Supplemented by reference TRBV29-1 and TRBJ1-1, the full variable domain reads SAVISQKPSRDICQRGTSLTIQCQVDSQVTMMFWYRQQPGQSLTLIATANQGSEATYESGFVIDKFPISRPNLTFSTLTVSNMSPEDSSIYLCSSLPAGTGTEAFFGQGTRLTVV.

The chain is built from TRBV28 and TRBJ1-1; D ambiguous. CDR1 and CDR2 (germline): MDHEN, SYDVKM. V was shortened by 2 bases and J by 4 bases, with 14 bases between the two germline ends. The CDR3 extends over 15 amino acids. The CDR3 sequence: CASSLGLGFRTEAFF. In DNA form, the CDR3 reads TGTGCCAGCAGTTTAGGGTTGGGCTTCCGCACTGAAGCTTTCTTT.

Points on this clone: Relative to the germline gene, one junction end is altered; a read error may explain this. V usage is TRBV20-1 and J usage is TRBJ2-7, with a weak D call TRBD2 (5 bases). Germline V gives CDR1 DFQATT, CDR2 SNEGSKA (reference sequence). The CDR3 covers 11 residues. The CDR3 reads CSAPRAYEQYF. CDR3 DNA: TGCAGTGCCCCGCGGGCCTATGAGCAGTACTTC.

This clone was found once. The chain uses TRBV24-1 and TRBJ2-2; D remains unclear. The CDR3 extends over 17 amino acids. Trimming pared 1 base from V and 0 bases from J, leaving 11 bases between. Per germline, CDR1 KGHDR and CDR2 SFDVKD. The CDR3 loop is CATSDFKFGPNTGELFF. DNA for the CDR3: TGTGCCACCAGTGATTTCAAATTTGGACCGAACACCGGGGAGCTGTTTTTT.

The rearrangement joins TRBV25-1 to TRBJ1-1, with unresolved D. This CDR3 comprises 13 residues. V was trimmed by 4 bases and J by 0 bases, leaving 6 bases between them. Per germline, CDR1 MGHDK and CDR2 SYGVNS. CDR3 residues: CASSAGLNTEAFF. CDR3 nucleotide sequence: TGTGCCAGCAGTGCGGGGTTGAACACTGAAGCTTTCTTT.

CDR3 nucleotide sequence: TGCGCCAGCAGCGTTGGGCACTTAGGAGCTGAAGCTTTCTTT. It specifies CASSVGHLGAEAFF. This chain uses TRBV4-3 with TRBJ1-1; D is uncertain. Per germline, CDR1 LGHNA and CDR2 YSLEER. V was shortened by 5 bases and J by 6 bases, with 16 bases between the two germline ends. The CDR3 contains 14 residues.

The chain is built from TRBV4-3 and TRBJ1-1; D possibly corresponds to TRBD1 (6 bases). The CDR3 has 14 amino acids. V lost 0 bases to trimming and J lost 6 bases, with 11 bases between them. Germline lookup yields CDR1 LGHNA and CDR2 YSLEER. CDR3 sequence reads: CASSQDLGTSEAFF. The CDR3 nucleotides read TGCGCCAGCAGCCAAGACCTGGGGACATCTGAAGCTTTCTTT.

This clone was counted only a few times. The CDR3 nucleotides are TGCGCCAGCAGCCCCAGGGGTCGGGTAACTGGAAACACCATATATTTT. It encodes CASSPRGRVTGNTIYF. V is TRBV4-1 and J is TRBJ1-3; D perhaps matches TRBD1 (6 bases). CDR1 and CDR2 (germline): MGHRA, YSYEKL. The CDR3 extends over 16 amino acids. V lost 4 bases to trimming and J lost 2 bases, with 15 bases between them.

The chain recombines TRBV2 with TRBJ2-5, with D perhaps TRBD1 (5 bases). Trimming removed 1 base at V and 0 bases at J, with 6 bases between. CDR3 size: 14 residues. Germline-derived CDR1 and CDR2 are SNHLY and FYNNEI. The CDR3 here is CASSEDRNQETQYF. The CDR3 region has the DNA TGTGCCAGCAGTGAAGACAGGAACCAAGAGACCCAGTACTTC. Based on the CDR3 plus reference TRBV2 and TRBJ2-5, the full variable domain is EPEVTQTPSHQVTQMGQEVILRCVPISNHLYFYWYRQILGQKVEFLVSFYNNEISEKSEIFDDQFSVERPDGSNFTLKIRSTKLEDSAMYFCASSEDRNQETQYFGPGTRLLVL.

The CDR3 sequence: CASSPGGRFAYEQYF. The CDR3, as DNA: TGTGCCAGCAGTCCCGGAGGGAGATTCGCCTACGAGCAGTACTTC. The genes are TRBV6-2 or TRBV6-3 and TRBJ2-7, with a tentative D call TRBD2 (6 bases). The CDR3 covers 15 residues. CDR1 MNHEY and CDR2 SVGEGT come from the germline V gene. Between the trimmed V and J ends, which lost 5 bases and 2 bases, there was a span of 16 bases.

V usage is TRBV10-2 and J usage is TRBJ2-5; D might be TRBD2 (7 bases). From germline, CDR1 is WSHSY and CDR2 SAAADI. The CDR3 sequence is 14 residues long. V lost 2 bases to trimming and J lost 2 bases, with 9 bases between them. In nucleotides, the CDR3 is TGCGCCAGCAGTGAGGCGGGGGCACAAGAGACCCAGTACTTC. Its translation is CASSEAGAQETQYF.